These 11 T cell receptor beta chains came from one sample sequenced in a study of T-cell memory formation after mild COVID-19. TCRdb re-derived calls from the 5' RACE reads in MiXCR, one entry per CDR3 protein. The table has approximately 150,000 distinct CDR3 sequences, 19% seen once; the top ten hold approximately 2.4%. The sample consisted of PBMCs or a T cell subset sorted from them (not recorded which). Every receptor here comes from an adult woman who had mild COVID-19 (a few samples of this study predate the infection). Cell type and time point are not known.

This clonotype was observed a few times. V usage is TRBV24-1 and J usage is TRBJ2-1, with D perhaps matching TRBD1 or TRBD2 (5 bases each). Germline-derived CDR1 and CDR2 are KGHDR and SFDVKD. The CDR3 covers 15 residues. Deletions cut 8 bases from V and 4 bases from J, with 17 bases between. CDR3 sequence (DNA): TGTGCCACCAAGGCCCGGGACGGAAATTACAATGAGCAGTTCTTC. It encodes CATKARDGNYNEQFF.

This clonotype was found once. The chain joins TRBV7-2 to TRBJ2-3; the D is unclear. V was cut by 0 bases and J by 1 base, with 8 bases left in between. The CDR3 is 15 residues long. In germline, CDR1 is SGHTA, CDR2 FQGNSA. CDR3 coding DNA: TGTGCCAGCAGCTTAGCAGGGTATGGCACAGATACGCAGTATTTT. Translating it yields CASSLAGYGTDTQYF. The full variable domain, rest sourced from reference TRBV7-2 and TRBJ2-3, is GAGVSQSPSNKVTEKGKDVELRCDPISGHTALYWYRQSLGQGLEFLIYFQGNSAPDKSGLPSDRFSAERTGGSVSTLTIQRTQQEDSAVYLCASSLAGYGTDTQYFGPGTRLTVL.

The rearrangement joins TRBV6-6 to TRBJ1-1; weak D call: TRBD1 (6 bases). The V and J ends lost 5 bases and 5 bases respectively, with 12 bases between them. There are 13 residues in the CDR3. Germline V gene sequence: CDR1 MNHNY, CDR2 SVGAGI (reference sequence). The CDR3 DNA reads TGTGCCAGCAGTAGCCCCCAGGGGACTGAAGCTTTCTTT. Protein product: CASSSPQGTEAFF.

This clonotype turned up a few times. This chain joins TRBV2 and TRBJ2-5; perhaps TRBD1 as D (6 bases). CDR3 size: 15 residues. Germline CDR1 SNHLY, CDR2 FYNNEI. V was clipped by 2 bases and J by 4 bases, with 14 bases between them. The CDR3 here is CASSESHGTLETQYF. The CDR3 DNA reads as TGTGCCAGCAGTGAATCCCACGGGACACTAGAGACCCAGTACTTC.

The chain has TRBV30 and TRBJ2-3; D may be TRBD1 or TRBD2 (5 bases each). This CDR3 is built from 16 residues. Trimming took off 0 bases at V and 0 bases at J, with 13 bases between the two ends. Germline CDR1 GTSNPN, CDR2 SVGIG (reference sequence). CDR3 residues: CAWSVLGRKSTDTQYF. In DNA form, the CDR3 reads TGTGCCTGGAGTGTACTGGGACGAAAGAGCACAGATACGCAGTATTTT.

This clonotype was seen a few times. The V call is TRBV5-1, the J call TRBJ1-1; D gene uncertain. V shed 0 bases and J shed 3 bases, with 9 bases lying between them. The CDR3 runs 14 residues. Germline V gives CDR1 SGHRS, CDR2 YFSETQ. As DNA, the CDR3 is TGCGCCAGCAGCTTGGCCGGATTCTACACTGAAGCTTTCTTT. Its protein product is CASSLAGFYTEAFF.

The V and J genes are TRBV5-6 and TRBJ2-2; D call uncertain. Germline lookup yields CDR1 SGHDT and CDR2 YYEEEE. The CDR3 covers 11 residues. V gave up 1 base and J gave up 9 bases, with 4 bases separating them. The CDR3 sequence: CASSLNRELFF. DNA of the CDR3: TGTGCCAGCAGCTTGAACAGGGAGCTGTTTTTT. Combining the CDR3 with reference TRBV5-6 and TRBJ2-2 gives the whole variable domain DAGVTQSPTHLIKTRGQQVTLRCSPKSGHDTVSWYQQALGQGPQFIFQYYEEEERQRGNFPDRFSGHQFPNYSSELNVNALLLGDSALYLCASSLNRELFFGEGSRLTVL.

This clonotype appeared a few times. The rearrangement uses TRBV5-1 and TRBJ2-1; a possible D gene is TRBD2 (5 bases). Trimming pared 6 bases from V and 2 bases from J, leaving 18 bases between. CDR3 length: 16 residues. CDR1 is SGHRS and CDR2 is YFSETQ in the germline V gene. For the CDR3, the DNA is TGCGCCAGCATCCCCTCCTGGACTTTCACCTACAATGAGCAGTTCTTC. It translates to CASIPSWTFTYNEQFF.

The V gene is TRBV2, the J gene TRBJ1-1; D gene uncertain. V dropped 7 bases and J dropped 5 bases, with 8 bases sitting between them. This CDR3 has 11 amino acids. Germline loops: CDR1 SNHLY, CDR2 FYNNEI. CDR3 sequence reads: CASIRTTEAFF. The CDR3 DNA reads TGTGCCAGCATTCGGACGACTGAAGCTTTCTTT. The full variable domain, in which reference TRBV2 and TRBJ1-1 provide the parts outside the CDR3, is EPEVTQTPSHQVTQMGQEVILRCVPISNHLYFYWYRQILGQKVEFLVSFYNNEISEKSEIFDDQFSVERPDGSNFTLKIRSTKLEDSAMYFCASIRTTEAFFGQGTRLTVV.

J is TRBJ2-5 and V is TRBV20-1; D might be TRBD2 (6 bases). There are 13 residues in the CDR3. The V and J ends lost 2 bases and 2 bases respectively, with 9 bases between them. Germline CDR1 is DFQATT and CDR2 is SNEGSKA (reference sequence). CDR3 in amino acids: CSARTGLQETQYF. The CDR3 region has the DNA TGCAGTGCTAGAACGGGACTTCAAGAGACCCAGTACTTC.

The chain carries TRBV18 and TRBJ2-7, with 8 nucleotides matching TRBD1. The germline gives CDR1 KGHSH, CDR2 LQKENI. V was pared by 0 bases and J by 0 bases, with 1 base of the junction left unmatched. The CDR3 totals 15 residues. The DNA for the CDR3 is TGTGCCAGCTCACCACCAACAGGGGGCTCCTACGAGCAGTACTTC. This gives the protein CASSPPTGGSYEQYF.